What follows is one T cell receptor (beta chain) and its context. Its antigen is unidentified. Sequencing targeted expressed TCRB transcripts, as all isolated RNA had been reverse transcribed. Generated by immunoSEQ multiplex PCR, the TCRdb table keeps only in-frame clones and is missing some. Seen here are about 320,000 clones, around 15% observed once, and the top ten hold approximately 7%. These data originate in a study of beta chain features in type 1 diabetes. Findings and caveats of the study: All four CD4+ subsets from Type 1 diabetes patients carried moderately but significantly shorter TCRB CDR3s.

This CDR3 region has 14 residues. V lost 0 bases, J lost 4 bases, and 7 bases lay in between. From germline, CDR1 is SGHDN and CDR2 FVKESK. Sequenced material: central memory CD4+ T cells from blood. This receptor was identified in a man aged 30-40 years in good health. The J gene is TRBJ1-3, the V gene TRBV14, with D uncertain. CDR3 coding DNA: TGTGCCAGCAGCCAAGATCTTAGCGGAAACACCATATATTTT. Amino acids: CASSQDLSGNTIYF.